Sequencing of this T cell receptor beta chain was carried out in a study of T cells in Graves' hyperthyroidism and ophthalmopathy (dated by TCRdb to between 2019 and 2020). About the full investigation: Peripheral blood samples were taken at initial diagnosis, before any treatment was given. TCR V-J signatures able to tell the groups apart were searched for in a discovery cohort of approximately 95 patients, of whom under 45 had Graves' ophthalmopathy and roughly 58 had stable Graves' hyperthyroidism. An independent validation cohort of 18 to 20 hyperthyroidism patients and 15 or so patients who later progressed to ophthalmopathy tested prospective prediction of ophthalmopathy. For training and testing, the 100 or so patients in the discovery cohort were randomly divided in a 7:3 ratio. Thyroid tissue and blood T-cell repertoires from several Graves' hyperthyroidism patients were also compared in the study. Following sampling, methimazole starting at 30 mg daily was given to hyperthyroidism patients, and high-dose intravenous methylprednisolone was given to ophthalmopathy patients. The paper describes TCR Vbeta CDR3 sequencing of more than 120 peripheral blood samples, made up of 40 to 45 ophthalmopathy patients, around 73 hyperthyroidism patients and 17 progressor patients.

Ophthalmopathy patients had moderately to severely active disease, with a Clinical Activity Score of 3 or more, a NOSPECS grade of 4 or more, and a disease duration of less than 3 months. Patients with uncontrolled infections, other autoimmune diseases, pregnancy or lactation were excluded. Diagnoses were established on the basis of clinical symptoms, serum thyroxine and TRAb, thyroid ultrasound, and orbital computed tomography. PBMCs were isolated from roughly 10 ml of fresh peripheral blood by Ficoll-Paque density gradient centrifugation. Total RNA was extracted with Trizol reagent, and quality was checked on an Agilent 2100 Bioanalyzer. TCR beta CDR3 regions were amplified from RNA transcripts. For the first round of RT-PCR on the TCR CDR3, the HTBI primer set was used together with the Qiagen OneStep RT-PCR kit. Libraries were constructed in a second round of multiplex PCR, after which size selection and purification were carried out. The libraries were sequenced on an Illumina HiSeq2000 using paired-end 100 bp reads. For the original study's pipeline: SOAPnuke was used to process the raw data, throwing out any read that contained adapters or uncalled bases, had a mean Phred below 15, or lacked an exact constant-primer or identifier match. COPE v1.2.5 was used to merge the high-quality paired reads, and each unique nucleotide sequence was defined as a clonotype. MiTCR v1.1 was used to align clonotypes to the IMGT TRBV, TRBD and TRBJ reference segments. Only V-J combinations with frequency above 0.0001, covering 99% to 99.2% of repertoires, were analysed. A TCS score was defined as the ratio of F50 (clonal expansion) to E x V (chaos), with BLOSUM62-based TCRdist applied between CDR3 peptides within each V-J. Welch's t-statistics and random forest reduced fewer than 600 V-J features to 10 to 15, which were used in a naive Bayes classifier (R e1071). TCRdb cleaned the public reads at Q25 with fastp, built clones with MiXCR and kept in-frame beta chains. Rows matching on CDR3 protein sequence are summarized as one entry with the most common DNA and genes. These V and J calls derive from TCRdb rather than the authors' analysis. The sample table holds 600,000 or so distinct CDR3 sequences, of which approximately 15% were seen once. About 7% of the sample goes to the ten largest clones.

This clonotype was picked up many times. What this receptor recognizes is not known. Base qualities are not recorded, but no much larger clone differs from it by a single base. Based on the germline V gene (reference sequence), the CDR1 and CDR2 sequences are DFQATT and SNEGSKA. The CDR3 starts with the cysteine, ends with the phenylalanine, and has 16 residues. The retained sequence is limited to the CDR3, 48 bases, with the frame set at the first base. Trimming takes 1 base from V and 2 bases from J, and the germline ends sit 16 bases apart. Points the paper makes about the study in general: In validation, progression to ophthalmopathy was predicted by the model with around 70% sensitivity and 72.22% specificity, a median of 6.5 months before onset. A 13 V-J signature model separated ophthalmopathy from stable hyperthyroidism, with 87.88% sensitivity and roughly 81% specificity in cross-validation and 80%/75% in testing. Most expanded thyroid clonotypes (frequency above 0.001) were also detected in blood, suggesting blood repertoires may reflect thyroid immune responses. No statistical method was used to set the sample size in advance, and investigators knew the group allocation.

The sample was blood. This clonotype was sampled from a woman younger than 30 with Graves' ophthalmopathy. This chain joins TRBV20-1 to TRBJ2-3, with the D gene uncertain. The DNA is as follows: TGCAGTGCTAGAGGGGCCCGGATCCTATTCACAGATACGCAGTATTTT. Its translation reads: CSARGARILFTDTQYF.